This T cell receptor beta chain originates from a study of blood T cells in healthy people across ages. In germline, CDR1 is MNHEY, CDR2 SVGAGI. V lost 6 bases and J lost 4; bases outside the gene matches: 5. This CDR3 region has 14 residues. Study-wide points: It was the long-lived donors that had more naive CD4+ cells and higher diversity than aged donors. Diversity figures based on one million T cells were deemed too low.

Isolating PBMCs gave at least 7 million of these cells per sample. This clonotype was observed many times. The antigen remains unidentified. The second PCR ran about 6 to 12 cycles with a sample-barcoded 5' primer and J-beta primers. Tags on each cDNA molecule came from a template-switch adaptor with 12 random nucleotides. TCRdb reanalysed the 5' RACE reads using MiXCR and keeps one entry per CDR3 protein. The sample yields some 900,000 distinct CDR3 sequences, roughly 52% seen once. This clonotype was obtained from a man aged 30 to 45 in good health. Material for sequencing was blood. This chain uses TRBV6-5 with TRBJ2-1; 8 nucleotides match TRBD1. CDR3 bases: TGTGCCAGCAGCCCTGGGACAGGTTACAATGAGCAGTTCTTC. Translation: CASSPGTGYNEQFF.